The following is a T cell receptor (beta chain) sequence with its context. The sample holds other DNA sequences that translate to the same CDR3. These data belong to a study of shared clonotypes between healthy human individuals. Study at large: Three plates were used per donor for CD4 naive, three for CD4 memory, two for CD8 naive and one for CD8 memory.

Clones were sequenced by immunoSEQ multiplex PCR, and TCRdb holds only the in-frame ones, with some missing. This table has about 2.5 million clones, just under 95% appearing once. This sequence was found in a young man in good health. Some clones in this sample may be carry-over from other donors' samples. The sample consisted of naive CD4+ T cells from PBMCs. The sample's subset: CD45RA+ positively selected.

The CDR3 spells CASSPRTGGTEAFF. Here the CDR3 DNA reads TGTGCCAGCAGCCCCCGGACAGGGGGCACTGAAGCTTTCTTT. The V gene is TRBV7-2, the J gene TRBJ1-1; 10 bases agree with TRBD1. The junction had 4 bases not matched to a gene; V was cut back by 5 bases and J by 4 bases. The V gene's germline CDR1 is SGHTA and CDR2 FQGNSA. The CDR3 has 14 amino acids.